These T cell receptor beta chains were read from a single sample in a study of T cell repertoires in cytomegalovirus infection. A single record per CDR3 protein comes from TCRdb applying MiXCR to the reads. The sample has about 570,000 distinct CDR3 sequences, about 40% seen once. Their antigens remain unidentified. Source: cultured PBMCs, taken from culture after CMV antigen stimulation. These receptor sequences come from a human donor in good health (CMV status not recorded). Some clones in this sample may be carry-over from other donors' samples. Each CDR3 is given with its conserved first and last residue. The order of the fields is clone size, J gene, V gene, D gene, CDR3 protein, CDR3 DNA. D genes are given only for firm matches. Expanded clones get a size class; other rows say once, few or many, or leave the size out.

many TRBJ1-2 TRBV7-2 - CASSVYREGHGYTF TGTGCCAGCAGCGTTTACAGGGAAGGGCATGGCTACACCTTC
- TRBJ1-5 TRBV7-2 TRBD1 CASSLAESGGFEQPQHF TGTGCCAGCAGCTTAGCGGAGTCAGGGGGCTTTGAGCAGCCCCAGCATTTT
- TRBJ2-5 TRBV4-1 - CASSQEEHQETQYF TGCGCCAGCAGCCAAGAGGAGCACCAAGAGACCCAGTACTTC
few TRBJ2-1 TRBV11-2 TRBD2 CASKRTSVGYNEQFF TGTGCCAGCAAGAGGACTAGCGTGGGCTACAATGAGCAGTTCTTC
few TRBJ2-5 TRBV10-3 TRBD2 CATAASGGGNPETQYF TGTGCCACCGCGGCTAGCGGAGGAGGGAACCCAGAGACCCAGTACTTC
many TRBJ1-1 TRBV7-2 TRBD1 CASSTYDRVDAEAFF TGTGCCAGCAGCACCTATGACAGGGTGGACGCTGAAGCTTTCTTT
few TRBJ2-7 TRBV7-9 - CASSLVFQGRSYEQYF TGTGCCAGCAGCTTAGTTTTCCAGGGGAGATCCTACGAGCAGTACTTC
- TRBJ1-4 TRBV6-6 - CASSYFSRMNEKLFF TGTGCCAGCAGTTACTTTTCTCGAATGAATGAAAAACTGTTTTTT
- TRBJ2-4 TRBV2 TRBD1 CASSGGTGTNIQYF TGTGCCAGCAGCGGGGGGACAGGGACAAACATTCAGTACTTC
- TRBJ1-1 TRBV20-1 - CSAAMGGTEAFF TGCAGTGCGGCTATGGGGGGGACTGAAGCTTTCTTT
- TRBJ2-4 TRBV7-9 TRBD1 CASSIQGAPGNIQYF TGTGCCAGCAGCATCCAGGGGGCCCCTGGCAACATTCAGTACTTC
many TRBJ1-4 TRBV7-8 - CASSLGGAPNEKLFF TGTGCCAGCAGCTTAGGGGGGGCTCCGAATGAAAAACTGTTTTTT
few TRBJ2-6 TRBV7-6 - CASITSRHPPPPSGANVLTF TGTGCCAGCATCACCAGCAGACACCCACCCCCCCCCTCTGGGGCCAACGTCCTGACTTTC
few TRBJ2-2 TRBV4-1 - CASSLQVVGELFF TGCGCCAGCAGCCTACAGGTGGTCGGGGAGCTGTTTTTT
- TRBJ2-5 TRBV4-2 - CASSQDVRTEETQYF TGTGCCAGCAGCCAAGACGTGAGAACGGAGGAGACCCAGTACTTC
few TRBJ1-6 TRBV7-2 TRBD1 CASSLGRDRDLHF TGTGCCAGCAGCTTAGGCCGGGACAGGGACCTCCACTTT
- TRBJ1-5 TRBV2 TRBD1 CASTQDRAHNQPQHF TGTGCCAGCACCCAAGACAGGGCCCACAATCAGCCCCAGCATTTT